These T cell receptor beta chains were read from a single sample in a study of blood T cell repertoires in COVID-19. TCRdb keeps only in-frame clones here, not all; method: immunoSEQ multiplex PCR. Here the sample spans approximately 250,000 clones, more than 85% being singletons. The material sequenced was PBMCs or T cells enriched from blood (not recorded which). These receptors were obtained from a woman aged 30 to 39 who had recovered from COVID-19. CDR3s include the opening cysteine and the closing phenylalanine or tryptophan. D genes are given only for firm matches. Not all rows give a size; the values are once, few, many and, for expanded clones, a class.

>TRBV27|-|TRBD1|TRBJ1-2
CASSLGFGRGLGGYTF
TGTGCCAGCAGTTTAGGATTTGGCAGGGGGCTAGGTGGCTACACCTTC
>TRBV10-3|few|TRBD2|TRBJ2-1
CAIRDYYEQFF
TGTGCCATCCGGGACTACTATGAGCAGTTCTTC
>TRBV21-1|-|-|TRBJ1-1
CASSKGGSTEAFF
TGTGCCAGCAGCAAAGGGGGCAGCACTGAAGCTTTCTTT
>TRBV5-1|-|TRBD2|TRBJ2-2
CASSLLAGGTGELFF
TGCGCCAGCAGCTTACTAGCGGGAGGTACCGGGGAGCTGTTTTTT
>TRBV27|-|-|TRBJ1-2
CASGGLGGYTF
TGTGCCAGCGGGGGACTCGGGGGCTACACCTTC
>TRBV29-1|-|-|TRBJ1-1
CSAISGGNTEAFF
TGCAGCGCTATATCGGGGGGCAACACTGAAGCTTTCTTT
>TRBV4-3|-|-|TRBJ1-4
CASSQPGTENEKLFF
TGCGCCAGCAGCCAACCCGGGACTGAAAATGAAAAACTGTTTTTT
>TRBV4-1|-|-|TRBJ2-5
CASSQTGTFQETQYF
TGCGCCAGCAGCCAAACCGGGACTTTCCAAGAGACCCAGTACTTC
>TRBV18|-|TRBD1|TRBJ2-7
CASSRTGDTDEQYF
TGTGCCAGCTCTCGGACAGGGGACACGGACGAGCAGTACTTC
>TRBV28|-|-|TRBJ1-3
CAETGQSGNTIYF
TGTGCCGAGACCGGACAATCTGGAAACACCATATATTTT
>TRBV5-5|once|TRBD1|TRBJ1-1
CASSLETGGVSEAFF
TGTGCCAGCAGCTTGGAAACAGGGGGAGTCTCTGAAGCTTTCTTT
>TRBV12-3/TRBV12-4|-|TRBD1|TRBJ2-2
CASTTTGGGELFF
TGTGCCAGCACCACAACAGGGGGCGGGGAGCTGTTTTTT
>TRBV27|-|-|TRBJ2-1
CASSPRGYYNEQFF
TGTGCCAGCAGTCCCAGGGGATACTACAATGAGCAGTTCTTC
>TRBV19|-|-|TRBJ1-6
CATSTASQNSPLHF
TGTGCCACTTCGACAGCGAGCCAAAATTCACCCCTCCACTTT
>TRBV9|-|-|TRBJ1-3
CASSVAPGVGNTIYF
TGTGCCAGCAGCGTAGCTCCAGGGGTTGGAAACACCATATATTTT
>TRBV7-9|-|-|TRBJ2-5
CASSLSEGIGTQYF
TGTGCCAGCAGCTTAAGCGAAGGTATAGGGACCCAGTACTTC
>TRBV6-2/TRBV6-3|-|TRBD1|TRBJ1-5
CASSPAWGTDYNQPQHF
TGTGCCAGCAGTCCGGCCTGGGGGACAGACTACAATCAGCCCCAGCATTTT
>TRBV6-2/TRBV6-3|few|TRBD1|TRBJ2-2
CASSAYRGRTGELFF
TGTGCCAGCAGTGCCTACAGGGGGCGCACCGGGGAGCTGTTTTTT
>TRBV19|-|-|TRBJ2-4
CASSISPPHPLAKNIQYF
TGTGCCAGTAGTATAAGCCCCCCTCACCCTCTAGCCAAAAACATTCAGTACTTC
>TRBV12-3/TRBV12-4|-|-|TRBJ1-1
CASEEGQNTEAFF
TGTGCCAGCGAAGAGGGACAGAACACTGAAGCTTTCTTT
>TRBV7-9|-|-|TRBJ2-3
CASSSGGGTDTQYF
TGTGCCAGCAGCTCTGGGGGCGGCACAGATACGCAGTATTTT
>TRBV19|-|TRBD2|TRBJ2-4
CASSIGLAGVIDYSPSLAKNIQYF
TGTGCCAGTAGTATAGGACTAGCGGGAGTAATCGATTACTCCCCTAGCTTGGCCAAAAACATTCAGTACTTC
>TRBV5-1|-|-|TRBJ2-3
CASSPRTARGTDTQYF
TGCGCCAGCAGCCCAAGGACAGCACGGGGCACAGATACGCAGTATTTT